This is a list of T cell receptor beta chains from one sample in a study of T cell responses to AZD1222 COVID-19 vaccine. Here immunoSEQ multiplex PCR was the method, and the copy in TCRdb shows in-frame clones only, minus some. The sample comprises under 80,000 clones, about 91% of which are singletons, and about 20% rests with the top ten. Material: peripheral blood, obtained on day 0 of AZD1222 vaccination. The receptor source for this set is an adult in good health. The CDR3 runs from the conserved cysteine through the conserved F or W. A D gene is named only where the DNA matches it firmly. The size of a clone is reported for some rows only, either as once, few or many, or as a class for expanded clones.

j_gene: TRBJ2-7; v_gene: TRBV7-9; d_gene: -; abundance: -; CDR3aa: CASSLSGGYEQYF; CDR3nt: TGTGCCAGCAGCTTAAGTGGGGGCTACGAGCAGTACTTC
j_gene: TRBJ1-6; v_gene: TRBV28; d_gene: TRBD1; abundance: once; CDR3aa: CASTWTGGNSPLHF; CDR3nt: TGTGCCAGCACCTGGACAGGGGGCAATTCACCCCTCCACTTT
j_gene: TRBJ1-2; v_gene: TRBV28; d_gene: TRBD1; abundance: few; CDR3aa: CASSLFGDRELGGYTF; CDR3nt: TGTGCCAGCAGTTTATTTGGGGACAGGGAGTTGGGTGGCTACACCTTC
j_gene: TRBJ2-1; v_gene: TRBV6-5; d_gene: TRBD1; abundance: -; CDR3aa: CASSYFDRGRDEQFF; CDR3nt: TGTGCCAGCAGTTACTTCGACAGGGGCCGGGATGAGCAGTTCTTC
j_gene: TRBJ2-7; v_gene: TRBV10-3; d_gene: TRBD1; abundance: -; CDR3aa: CAISPGQRTREQYF; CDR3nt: TGTGCCATCAGTCCGGGACAGAGAACCCGCGAGCAGTACTTC
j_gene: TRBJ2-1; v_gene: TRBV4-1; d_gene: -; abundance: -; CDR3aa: CASSQDGRGVNEQFF; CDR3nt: TGCGCCAGCAGCCAAGATGGAAGAGGGGTGAATGAGCAGTTCTTC
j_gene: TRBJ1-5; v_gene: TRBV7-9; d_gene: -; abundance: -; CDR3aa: CASSTENQPQHF; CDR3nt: TGTGCCAGCAGCACGGAAAATCAGCCCCAGCATTTT
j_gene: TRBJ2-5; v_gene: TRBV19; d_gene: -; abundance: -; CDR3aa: CASSMKGVRETQYF; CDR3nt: TGTGCCAGTAGTATGAAGGGGGTCCGGGAGACCCAGTACTTC
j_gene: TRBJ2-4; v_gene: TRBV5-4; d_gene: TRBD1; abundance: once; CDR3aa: CASSFEGQGAKNIQYF; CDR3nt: TGTGCCAGCAGCTTTGAAGGACAGGGGGCCAAAAACATTCAGTACTTC
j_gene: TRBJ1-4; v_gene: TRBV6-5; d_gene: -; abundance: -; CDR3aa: CASSYVGTSTNEKLFF; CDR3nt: TGTGCCAGCAGTTACGTCGGGACGTCAACTAATGAAAAACTGTTTTTT
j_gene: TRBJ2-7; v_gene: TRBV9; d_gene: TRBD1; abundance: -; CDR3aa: CASSVDVDRVYEQYF; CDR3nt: TGTGCCAGCAGCGTAGACGTGGACAGGGTCTACGAGCAGTACTTC
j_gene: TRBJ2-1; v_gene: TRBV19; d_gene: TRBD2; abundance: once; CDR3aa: CASKAGGGPYNEQFF; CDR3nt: TGTGCCAGTAAAGCGGGGGGTGGCCCCTACAATGAGCAGTTCTTC
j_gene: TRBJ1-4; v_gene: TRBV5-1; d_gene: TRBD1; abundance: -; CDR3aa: CASSLAGTGVEKLFF; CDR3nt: TGCGCCAGCAGCTTGGCAGGGACAGGGGTTGAAAAACTGTTTTTT
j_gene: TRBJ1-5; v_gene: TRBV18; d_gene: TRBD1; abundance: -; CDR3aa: CASSPGTGLNQPQHF; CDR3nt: TGTGCCAGCTCACCAGGGACAGGCTTAAATCAGCCCCAGCATTTT
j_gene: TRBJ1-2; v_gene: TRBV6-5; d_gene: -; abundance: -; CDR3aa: CATRDFGYTF; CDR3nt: TGTGCCACCAGGGATTTCGGCTACACCTTC
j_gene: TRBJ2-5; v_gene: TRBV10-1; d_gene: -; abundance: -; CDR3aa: CASSGSLGGQETQYF; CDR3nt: TGCGCCAGCAGTGGGTCGCTAGGCGGACAAGAGACCCAGTACTTC
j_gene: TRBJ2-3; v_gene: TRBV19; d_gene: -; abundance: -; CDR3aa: CASSLEYTQYF; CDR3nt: TGTGCCAGTAGTTTAGAATATACGCAGTATTTT
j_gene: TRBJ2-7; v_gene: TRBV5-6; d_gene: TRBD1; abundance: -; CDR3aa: CASSFNRGMREQYF; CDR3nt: TGTGCCAGCAGCTTCAACAGGGGGATGAGGGAGCAGTACTTC
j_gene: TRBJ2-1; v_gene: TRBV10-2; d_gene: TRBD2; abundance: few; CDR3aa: CASRPASGIGGNEQFF; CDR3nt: TGCGCCAGCAGACCCGCTAGCGGGATCGGCGGCAATGAGCAGTTCTTC
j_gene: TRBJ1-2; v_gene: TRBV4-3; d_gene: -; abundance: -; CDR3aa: CASSQDRGLRGYTF; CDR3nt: TGCGCCAGCAGCCAAGATAGGGGACTGCGCGGCTACACCTTC
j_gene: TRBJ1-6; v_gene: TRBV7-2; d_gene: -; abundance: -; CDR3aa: CASSLLDGRGSPLHF; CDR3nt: TGTGCCAGCAGCTTACTTGACGGGAGGGGTTCACCCCTCCACTTT
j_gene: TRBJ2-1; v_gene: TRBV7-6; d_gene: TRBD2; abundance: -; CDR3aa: CASSSPDRGLASEQFF; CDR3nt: TGTGCCAGCAGCTCACCCGACAGGGGACTAGCGTCGGAGCAGTTCTTC
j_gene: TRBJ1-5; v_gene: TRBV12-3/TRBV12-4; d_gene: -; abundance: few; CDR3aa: CASRQGRQPQHF; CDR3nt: TGTGCCAGCAGGCAAGGACGGCAGCCCCAGCATTTT
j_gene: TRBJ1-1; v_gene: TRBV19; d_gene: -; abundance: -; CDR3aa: CASTKGWSTEAFF; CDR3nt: TGTGCCAGTACCAAGGGTTGGAGCACTGAAGCTTTCTTT
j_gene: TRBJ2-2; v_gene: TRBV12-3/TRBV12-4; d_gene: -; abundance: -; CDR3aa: CASTIQGGELFF; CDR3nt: TGTGCCAGCACAATTCAGGGCGGGGAGCTGTTTTTT
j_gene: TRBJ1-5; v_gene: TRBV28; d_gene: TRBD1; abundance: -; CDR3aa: CASREQGASNQPQHF; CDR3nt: TGTGCCAGCAGAGAACAGGGGGCGAGCAATCAGCCCCAGCATTTT
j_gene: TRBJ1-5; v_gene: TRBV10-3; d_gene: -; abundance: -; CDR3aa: CAISEWSGTDSNQPQHF; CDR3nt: TGTGCCATCAGTGAATGGTCAGGGACTGATAGCAATCAGCCCCAGCATTTT
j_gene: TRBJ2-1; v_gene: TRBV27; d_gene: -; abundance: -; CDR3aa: CASSLSLSSYNEQFF; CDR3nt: TGTGCCAGCAGTTTATCGCTTAGCTCCTACAATGAGCAGTTCTTC
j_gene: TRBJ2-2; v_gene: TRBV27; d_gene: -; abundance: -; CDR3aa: CASSLIPPGELFF; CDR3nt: TGTGCCAGCAGTTTAATCCCTCCCGGGGAGCTGTTTTTT
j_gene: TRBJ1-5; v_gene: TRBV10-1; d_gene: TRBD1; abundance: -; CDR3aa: CASSETPDRGLTQPQHF; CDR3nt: TGCGCCAGCAGTGAGACCCCGGACAGGGGCCTTACCCAGCCCCAGCATTTT
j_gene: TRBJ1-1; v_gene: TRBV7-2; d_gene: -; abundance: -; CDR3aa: CASSLTTQVNTEAFF; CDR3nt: TGTGCCAGCAGCTTGACGACTCAAGTGAACACTGAAGCTTTCTTT
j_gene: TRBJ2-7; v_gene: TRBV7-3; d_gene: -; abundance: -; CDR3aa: CASSLTVQFEQYF; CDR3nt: TGTGCCAGCAGCTTAACCGTACAGTTCGAGCAGTACTTC
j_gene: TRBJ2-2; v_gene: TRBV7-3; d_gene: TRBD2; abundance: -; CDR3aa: CASSLRTSGRPSNTGELFF; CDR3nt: TGTGCCAGCAGCTTACGTACTAGCGGGAGACCTTCGAACACCGGGGAGCTGTTTTTT
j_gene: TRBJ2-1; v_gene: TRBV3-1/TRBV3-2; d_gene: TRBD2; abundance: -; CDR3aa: CASSRRLAGLNNEQFF; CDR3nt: TGTGCCAGCAGCCGACGACTAGCGGGATTAAACAATGAGCAGTTCTTC
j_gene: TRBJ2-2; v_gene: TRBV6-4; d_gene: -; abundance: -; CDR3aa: CASRRMDAPTGELFF; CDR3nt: TGTGCCAGCAGGAGAATGGATGCGCCCACCGGGGAGCTGTTTTTT
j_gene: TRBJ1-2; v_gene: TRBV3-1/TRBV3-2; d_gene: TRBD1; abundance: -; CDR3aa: CASSPGDSGDLDYGYTF; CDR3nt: TGTGCCAGCAGCCCGGGGGACAGTGGGGACTTGGACTATGGCTACACCTTC
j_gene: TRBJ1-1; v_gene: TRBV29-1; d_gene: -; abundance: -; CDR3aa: CSGNREMGTEAFF; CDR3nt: TGCAGCGGCAACAGGGAGATGGGCACTGAAGCTTTCTTT
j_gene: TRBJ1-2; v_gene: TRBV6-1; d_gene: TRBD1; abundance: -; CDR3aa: CASSDDRVHRYGYTF; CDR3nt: TGTGCCAGCAGTGACGACAGGGTTCACCGGTATGGCTACACCTTC
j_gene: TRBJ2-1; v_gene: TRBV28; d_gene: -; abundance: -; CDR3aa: CASSLLSNEQFF; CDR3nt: TGTGCCAGCAGTTTACTCAGTAATGAGCAGTTCTTC
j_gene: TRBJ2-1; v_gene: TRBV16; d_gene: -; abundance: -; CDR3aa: CASSQSRGGNEQFF; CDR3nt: TGTGCCAGCAGCCAATCTCGTGGCGGCAATGAGCAGTTCTTC
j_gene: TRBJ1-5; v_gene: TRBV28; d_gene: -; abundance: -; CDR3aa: CASSQGGSNQPQHF; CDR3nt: TGTGCCAGCAGCCAAGGGGGAAGCAATCAGCCCCAGCATTTT
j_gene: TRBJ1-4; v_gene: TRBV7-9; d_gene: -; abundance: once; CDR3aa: CASSLAEGNSEKLFF; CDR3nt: TGTGCCAGCAGCTTAGCGGAGGGGAATAGTGAAAAACTGTTTTTT
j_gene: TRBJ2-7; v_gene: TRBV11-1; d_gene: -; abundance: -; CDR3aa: CASSLGPEQYF; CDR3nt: TGTGCCAGCAGCTTAGGTCCGGAGCAGTACTTC
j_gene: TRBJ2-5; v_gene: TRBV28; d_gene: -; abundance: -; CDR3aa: CASRSPIGETQYF; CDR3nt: TGTGCCAGCAGATCTCCCATCGGAGAGACCCAGTACTTC
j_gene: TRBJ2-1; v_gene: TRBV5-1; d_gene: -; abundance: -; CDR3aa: CASSLAGDEQFF; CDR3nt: TGCGCCAGCAGCTTGGCCGGGGATGAGCAGTTCTTC
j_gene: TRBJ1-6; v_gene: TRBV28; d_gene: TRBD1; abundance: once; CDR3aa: CASSLGQGGSPLHF; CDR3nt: TGTGCCAGCAGTTTGGGACAGGGGGGTTCACCCCTCCACTTT
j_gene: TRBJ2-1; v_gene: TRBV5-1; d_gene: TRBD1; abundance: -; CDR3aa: CASSGGQGLLAHYNEQFF; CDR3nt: TGCGCCAGCAGCGGGGGACAGGGACTACTAGCACATTACAATGAGCAGTTCTTC
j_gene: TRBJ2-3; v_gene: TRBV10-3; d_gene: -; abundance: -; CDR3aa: CAISGREADTQYF; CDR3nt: TGTGCCATCAGTGGTAGGGAAGCAGATACGCAGTATTTT
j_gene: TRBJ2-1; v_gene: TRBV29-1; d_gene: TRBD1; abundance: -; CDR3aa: CSVLGTGYNEQFF; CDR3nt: TGCAGCGTTCTAGGGACAGGCTACAATGAGCAGTTCTTC
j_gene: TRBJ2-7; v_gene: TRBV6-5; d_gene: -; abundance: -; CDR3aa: CASSPRTGSYEQYF; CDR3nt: TGTGCCAGCAGCCCCCGGACGGGTTCCTACGAGCAGTACTTC
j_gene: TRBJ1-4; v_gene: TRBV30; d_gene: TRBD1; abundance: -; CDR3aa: CAWSSGQAGEKLFF; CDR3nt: TGTGCCTGGAGCTCGGGACAGGCCGGGGAAAAACTGTTTTTT